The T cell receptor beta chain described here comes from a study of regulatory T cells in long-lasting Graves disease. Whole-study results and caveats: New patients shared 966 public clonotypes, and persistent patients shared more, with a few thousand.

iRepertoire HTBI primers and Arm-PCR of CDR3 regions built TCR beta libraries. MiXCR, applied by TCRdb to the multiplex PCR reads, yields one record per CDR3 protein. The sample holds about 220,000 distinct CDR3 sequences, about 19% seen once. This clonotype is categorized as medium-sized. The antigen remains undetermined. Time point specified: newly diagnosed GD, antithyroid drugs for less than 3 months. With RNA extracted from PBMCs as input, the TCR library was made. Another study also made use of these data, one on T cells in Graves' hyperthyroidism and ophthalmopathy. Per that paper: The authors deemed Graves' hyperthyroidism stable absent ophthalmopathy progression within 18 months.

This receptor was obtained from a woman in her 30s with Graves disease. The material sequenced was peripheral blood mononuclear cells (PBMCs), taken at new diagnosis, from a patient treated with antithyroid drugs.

The CDR3 DNA follows: TGTGCCAGCAGTTTGCAGTCTGGCGGTAATTCACCCCTCCACTTT. It yields the protein CASSLQSGGNSPLHF. The chain is built from TRBV27 and TRBJ1-6; no clear D. V shed 3 bases and J shed 6 bases, with 12 bases lying between them. In germline, CDR1 is MNHEY, CDR2 SMNVEV (reference sequence). The CDR3 has 15 residues.